In its sample, the clone carrying this T cell receptor beta chain was seen many times. Its antigen is unidentified. V was pared by 6 bases and J by 1 base, with 9 bases between. The CDR3 runs 13 residues. Libraries for TCR beta were made by quantitative 5'-RACE with molecular barcodes. Via MiXCR, TCRdb re-called the 5' RACE reads, giving one row per CDR3 protein. Of 300,000 to 400,000 distinct CDR3 sequences detected, around 10% appear once; the ten largest clones hold roughly 9.5%. This sample is drawn from a study of CD8 T cells in ankylosing spondylitis. Study-wide results and caveats: Disease-linked clones displayed a CD8+ phenotype and appeared relatively rarely in peripheral blood.

Sequenced sample: blood, either unsorted or a sorted T cell fraction (not recorded which). The receptor comes from a female donor with ankylosing spondylitis or in good health (not recorded which). J is TRBJ1-1 and V is TRBV12-3 or TRBV12-4, with unresolved D. The CDR3 DNA reads TGTGCCAGCAGCCGTAGTCCGAACACTGAAGCTTTCTTT. It encodes CASSRSPNTEAFF.